Listed below are T cell receptor beta chains from one sample, sequenced in a study of PD-L1 blockade in urothelial cancer. The repertoire was sequenced with immunoSEQ multiplex PCR; TCRdb's copy has only in-frame clones and lacks some. Of roughly 56,000 clones detected, roughly 82% appear once; the ten largest clones hold 3.5% to 4.5%. The starting material was PBMCs, obtained around atezolizumab (anti-PD-L1) treatment. These receptors originate from a man aged 65-85 years with urothelial cancer. Both conserved end residues are part of each CDR3. D genes are given only for firm matches.

V	D	length	J	CDR3	DNA
TRBV30	.	15	TRBJ1-5	CAWSPSGFGNQPQHF	TGTGCCTGGAGTCCTAGTGGTTTTGGCAATCAGCCCCAGCATTTT
TRBV30	.	13	TRBJ1-1	CAWRGGVNTEAFF	TGTGCCTGGAGGGGAGGGGTGAACACTGAAGCTTTCTTT
TRBV7-2	TRBD2	17	TRBJ2-3	CASSHAYGTSVTDTQYF	TGTGCCAGCAGCCACGCCTACGGGACTAGTGTCACAGATACGCAGTATTTT
TRBV12-5	TRBD1	18	TRBJ1-2	CASGLIVTGGGMRDGYTF	TGTGCTAGTGGTTTGATCGTCACAGGGGGCGGTATGCGGGATGGCTACACCTTC
TRBV10-3	.	15	TRBJ2-3	CAISEQGRGTDTQYF	TGTGCCATCAGTGAGCAGGGGCGAGGCACAGATACGCAGTATTTT
TRBV5-6	.	14	TRBJ2-7	CASSLAGDRYEQYF	TGTGCCAGCAGCTTGGCAGGGGATCGCTACGAGCAGTACTTC
TRBV10-3	.	13	TRBJ1-4	CAIKQAENEKLFF	TGTGCCATCAAACAGGCGGAAAATGAAAAACTGTTTTTT
TRBV5-1	TRBD2	15	TRBJ2-3	CASSVSSGSSDTQYF	TGCGCCAGCAGCGTGTCTAGCGGGAGCTCAGATACGCAGTATTTT
TRBV7-3	.	14	TRBJ2-7	CASSLGPSSSEQYF	TGTGCCAGCAGCTTGGGCCCCTCAAGTAGCGAGCAGTACTTC
TRBV2	.	14	TRBJ2-3	CASMRLRGTDTQYF	TGTGCCAGCATGCGTCTGAGGGGGACAGATACGCAGTATTTT
TRBV7-8	TRBD2	15	TRBJ2-7	CASSLGLAPSYEQYF	TGTGCCAGCAGCTTAGGACTAGCGCCGTCCTACGAGCAGTACTTC
TRBV4-1	TRBD1	16	TRBJ1-5	CASSPAPYRGSQPQHF	TGCGCCAGCAGCCCCGCCCCATACAGGGGAAGTCAGCCCCAGCATTTT
TRBV5-1	.	19	TRBJ2-1	CASSLRQGSSGGSYNEQFF	TGCGCCAGCAGCTTACGACAGGGATCGAGCGGGGGCTCCTACAATGAGCAGTTCTTC
TRBV7-2	.	14	TRBJ2-1	CASSFTPLGNEQFF	TGTGCCAGCAGCTTCACCCCACTCGGCAATGAGCAGTTCTTC